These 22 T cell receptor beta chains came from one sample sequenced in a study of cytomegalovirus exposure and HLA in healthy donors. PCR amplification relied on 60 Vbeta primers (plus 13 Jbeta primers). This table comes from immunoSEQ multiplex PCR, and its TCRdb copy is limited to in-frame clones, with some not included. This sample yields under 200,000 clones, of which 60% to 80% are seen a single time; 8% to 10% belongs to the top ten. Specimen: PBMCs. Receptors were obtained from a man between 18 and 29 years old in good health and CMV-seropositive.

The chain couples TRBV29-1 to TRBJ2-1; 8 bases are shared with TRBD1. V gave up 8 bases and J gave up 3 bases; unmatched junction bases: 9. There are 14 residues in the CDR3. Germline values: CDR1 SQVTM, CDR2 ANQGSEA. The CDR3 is CSSPGGQGYNEQFF. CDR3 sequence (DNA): TGCAGCTCCCCAGGAGGACAGGGCTACAATGAGCAGTTCTTC.

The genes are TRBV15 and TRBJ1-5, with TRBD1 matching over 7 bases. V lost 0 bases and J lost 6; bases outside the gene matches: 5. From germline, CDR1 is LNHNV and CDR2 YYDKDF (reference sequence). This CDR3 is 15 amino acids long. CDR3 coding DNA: TGTGCCACCAGCAGAGATAAGGGGGCCGGTCAGCCCCAGCATTTT. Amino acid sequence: CATSRDKGAGQPQHF. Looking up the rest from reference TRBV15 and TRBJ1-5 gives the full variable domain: DAMVIQNPRYQVTQFGKPVTLSCSQTLNHNVMYWYQQKSSQAPKLLFHYYDKDFNNEADTPDNFQSRRPNTSFCFLDIRSPGLGDTAMYLCATSRDKGAGQPQHFGDGTRLSIL.

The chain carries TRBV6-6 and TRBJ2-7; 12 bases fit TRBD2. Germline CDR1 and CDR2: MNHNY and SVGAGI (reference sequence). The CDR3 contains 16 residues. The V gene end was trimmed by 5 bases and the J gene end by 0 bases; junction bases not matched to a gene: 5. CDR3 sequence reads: CASSTMTSGGSYEQYF. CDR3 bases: TGTGCCAGCAGTACCATGACTAGCGGGGGCTCCTACGAGCAGTACTTC.

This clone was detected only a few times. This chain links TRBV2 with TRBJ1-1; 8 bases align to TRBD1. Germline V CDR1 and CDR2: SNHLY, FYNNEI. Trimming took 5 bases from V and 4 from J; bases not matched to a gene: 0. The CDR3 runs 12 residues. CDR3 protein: CASSQGATEAFF. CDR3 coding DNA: TGTGCCAGCAGTCAGGGGGCCACTGAAGCTTTCTTT.

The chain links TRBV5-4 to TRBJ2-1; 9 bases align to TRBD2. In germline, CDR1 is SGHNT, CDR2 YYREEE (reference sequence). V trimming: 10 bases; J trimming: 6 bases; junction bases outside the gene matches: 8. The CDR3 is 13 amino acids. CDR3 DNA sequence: TGTGCCCTCCATGGCGGGAGGGCCAATGAGCAGTTCTTC. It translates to CALHGGRANEQFF.

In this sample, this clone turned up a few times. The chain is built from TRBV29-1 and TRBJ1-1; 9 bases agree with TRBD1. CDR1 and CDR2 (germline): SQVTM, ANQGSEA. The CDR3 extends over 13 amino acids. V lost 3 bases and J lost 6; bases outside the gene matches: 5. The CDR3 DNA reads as TGCAGCGTTGATGTACAGGGGGCCGCTGAAGCTTTCTTT. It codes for CSVDVQGAAEAFF.

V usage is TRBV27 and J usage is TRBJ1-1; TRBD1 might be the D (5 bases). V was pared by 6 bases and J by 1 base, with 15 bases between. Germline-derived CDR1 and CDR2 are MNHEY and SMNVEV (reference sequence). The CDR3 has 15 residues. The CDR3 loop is CASRDLWGRNTEAFF. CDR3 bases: TGTGCCAGCAGGGACCTTTGGGGCAGGAACACTGAAGCTTTCTTT.

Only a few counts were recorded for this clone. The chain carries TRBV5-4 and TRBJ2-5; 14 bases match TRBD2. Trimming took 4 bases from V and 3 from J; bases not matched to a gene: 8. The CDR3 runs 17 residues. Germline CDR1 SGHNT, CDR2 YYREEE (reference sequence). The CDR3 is CASSRPTSGRAKETQYF. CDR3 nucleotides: TGTGCCAGCAGCAGACCGACTAGCGGGAGGGCGAAAGAGACCCAGTACTTC.

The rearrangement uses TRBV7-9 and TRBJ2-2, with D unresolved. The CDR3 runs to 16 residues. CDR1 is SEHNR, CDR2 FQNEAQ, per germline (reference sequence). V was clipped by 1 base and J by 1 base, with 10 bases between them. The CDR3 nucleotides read TGTGCCAGCAGCTTAGGTCGTCCGGGGAACACCGGGGAGCTGTTTTTT. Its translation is CASSLGRPGNTGELFF.

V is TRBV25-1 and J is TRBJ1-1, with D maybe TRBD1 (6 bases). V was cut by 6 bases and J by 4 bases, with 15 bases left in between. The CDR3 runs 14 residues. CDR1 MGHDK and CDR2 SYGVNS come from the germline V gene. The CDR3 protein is CASRDWGLGTEAFF. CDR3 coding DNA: TGTGCCAGCAGGGACTGGGGGCTGGGCACTGAAGCTTTCTTT.

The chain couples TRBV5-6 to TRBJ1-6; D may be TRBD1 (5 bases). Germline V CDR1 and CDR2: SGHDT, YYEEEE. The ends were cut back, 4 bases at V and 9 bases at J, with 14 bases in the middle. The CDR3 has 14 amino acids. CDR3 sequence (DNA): TGTGCCAGCAGCGAGGGGACTGATTTTTCACCCCTCCACTTT. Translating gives CASSEGTDFSPLHF.

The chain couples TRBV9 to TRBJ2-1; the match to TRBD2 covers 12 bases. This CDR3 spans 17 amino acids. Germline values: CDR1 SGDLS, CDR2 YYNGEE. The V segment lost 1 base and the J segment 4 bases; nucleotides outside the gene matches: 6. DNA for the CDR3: TGTGCCAGCAGCGTAAGACTAGCGGGAGTGGGATACAATGAGCAGTTCTTC. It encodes CASSVRLAGVGYNEQFF.

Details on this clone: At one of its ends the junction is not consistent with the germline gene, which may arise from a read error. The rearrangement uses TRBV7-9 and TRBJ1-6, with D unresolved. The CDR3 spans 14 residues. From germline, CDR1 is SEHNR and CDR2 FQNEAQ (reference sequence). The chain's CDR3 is CSSSSRDYNSPLHF. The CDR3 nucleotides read TGTTCCAGCAGCTCTCGGGACTATAATTCACCCCTCCACTTT.

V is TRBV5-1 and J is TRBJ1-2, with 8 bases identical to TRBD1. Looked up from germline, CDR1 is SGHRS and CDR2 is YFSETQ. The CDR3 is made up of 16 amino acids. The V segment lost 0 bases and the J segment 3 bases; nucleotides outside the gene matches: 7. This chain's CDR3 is CASSLDGTGAYYGYTF. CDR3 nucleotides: TGCGCCAGCAGCTTGGACGGGACAGGAGCCTACTATGGCTACACCTTC.

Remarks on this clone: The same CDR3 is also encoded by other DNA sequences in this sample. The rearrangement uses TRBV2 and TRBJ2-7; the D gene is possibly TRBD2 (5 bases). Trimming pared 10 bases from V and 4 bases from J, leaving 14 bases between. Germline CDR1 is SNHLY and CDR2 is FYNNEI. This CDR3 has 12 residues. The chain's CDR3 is CAKQEAAYEQYF. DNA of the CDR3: TGTGCCAAGCAGGAGGCGGCATACGAGCAGTACTTC. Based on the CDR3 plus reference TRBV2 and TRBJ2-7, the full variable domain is EPEVTQTPSHQVTQMGQEVILRCVPISNHLYFYWYRQILGQKVEFLVSFYNNEISEKSEIFDDQFSVERPDGSNFTLKIRSTKLEDSAMYFCAKQEAAYEQYFGPGTRLTVT.

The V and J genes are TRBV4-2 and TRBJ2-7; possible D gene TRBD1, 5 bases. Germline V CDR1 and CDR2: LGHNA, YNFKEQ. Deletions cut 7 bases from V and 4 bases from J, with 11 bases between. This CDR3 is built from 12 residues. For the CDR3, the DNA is TGTGCCAGCACCTCGGACAATTACGAGCAGTACTTC. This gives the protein CASTSDNYEQYF.

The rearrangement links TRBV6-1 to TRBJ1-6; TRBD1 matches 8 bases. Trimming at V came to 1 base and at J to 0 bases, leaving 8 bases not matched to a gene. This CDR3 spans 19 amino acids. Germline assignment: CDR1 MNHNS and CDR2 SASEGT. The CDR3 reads CASSEVTPDRVSYNSPLHF. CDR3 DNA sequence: TGTGCCAGCAGTGAAGTGACCCCGGACAGGGTCTCCTATAATTCACCCCTCCACTTT.

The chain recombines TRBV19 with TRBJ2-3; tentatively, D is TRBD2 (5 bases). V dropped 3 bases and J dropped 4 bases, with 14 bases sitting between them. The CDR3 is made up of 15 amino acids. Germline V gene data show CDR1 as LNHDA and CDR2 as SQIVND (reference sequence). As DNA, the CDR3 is TGTGCCAGTAGTATCAAAACCGGGGTGGCAGATACGCAGTATTTT. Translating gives CASSIKTGVADTQYF.

The CDR3 is CASSLRQGVGYEQYF. The DNA of the CDR3 is TGTGCCAGCAGTTTAAGACAGGGAGTGGGCTACGAGCAGTACTTC. This chain links TRBV27 with TRBJ2-5, with 7 positions matching TRBD1. The J call may be faulty, since TRBJ2-7 better matches the DNA end. The CDR3 has 15 residues. The germline V gene encodes CDR1 MNHEY and CDR2 SMNVEV (reference sequence).

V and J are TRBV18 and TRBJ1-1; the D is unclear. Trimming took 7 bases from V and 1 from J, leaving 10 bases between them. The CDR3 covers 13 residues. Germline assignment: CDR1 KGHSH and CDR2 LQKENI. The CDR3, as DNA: TGTGCCAGCTATCCGGAGAAGAACACTGAAGCTTTCTTT. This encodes CASYPEKNTEAFF.

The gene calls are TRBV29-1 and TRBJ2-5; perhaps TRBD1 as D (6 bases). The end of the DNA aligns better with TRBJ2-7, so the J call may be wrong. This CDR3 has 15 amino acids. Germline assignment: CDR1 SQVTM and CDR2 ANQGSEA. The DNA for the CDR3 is TGCAGCGTTGAAAGAACCAGGGGAAGAACCTACGAGCAGTACTTC. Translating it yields CSVERTRGRTYEQYF.

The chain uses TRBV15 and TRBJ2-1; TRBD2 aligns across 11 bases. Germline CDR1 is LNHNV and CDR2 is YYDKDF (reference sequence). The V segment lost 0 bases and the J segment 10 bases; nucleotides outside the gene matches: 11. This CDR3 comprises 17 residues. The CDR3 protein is CATSREIGKLAGEEQFF. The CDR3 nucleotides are TGTGCCACCAGCAGAGAAATCGGTAAACTAGCGGGAGAAGAGCAGTTCTTC.